This is a list of T cell receptor beta chains from one sample in a study of blood T cell repertoires in COVID-19. Method: immunoSEQ multiplex PCR; TCRdb's copy keeps in-frame clones and lacks some. Of fewer than 110,000 clones detected, roughly 90% appear once; the ten largest clones hold 6% to 6.5%. Specimen: peripheral blood. Receptors were obtained from a human donor in a cohort sampled during active COVID-19. CDR3s include the opening cysteine and the closing phenylalanine or tryptophan. Fields, in order: J gene, D gene, V gene, CDR3 length, clone size, CDR3 protein, CDR3 DNA. The D gene is left open where the match is weak. The listing skips clone size in some rows; elsewhere it reads once, few, many or a size class.

j_gene: TRBJ2-7; d_gene: -; v_gene: TRBV7-9; len: 13; abundance: -; CDR3aa: CASSSGSTYEQYF; CDR3nt: TGTGCCAGCAGCTCAGGATCGACCTACGAGCAGTACTTC
j_gene: TRBJ2-5; d_gene: -; v_gene: TRBV11-1; len: 16; abundance: once; CDR3aa: CASSFRGGSIQETQYF; CDR3nt: TGTGCCAGCAGCTTTAGAGGGGGATCCATCCAAGAGACCCAGTACTTC
j_gene: TRBJ1-2; d_gene: -; v_gene: TRBV19; len: 15; abundance: -; CDR3aa: CASSIVEGTVYGYTF; CDR3nt: TGTGCCAGTAGTATAGTGGAGGGAACGGTCTATGGCTACACCTTC
j_gene: TRBJ1-1; d_gene: TRBD1; v_gene: TRBV11-3; len: 18; abundance: -; CDR3aa: CASSLGSGQGPVNTEAFF; CDR3nt: TGTGCCAGCAGCTTAGGATCGGGACAGGGGCCCGTGAACACTGAAGCTTTCTTT
j_gene: TRBJ1-1; d_gene: -; v_gene: TRBV27; len: 14; abundance: -; CDR3aa: CASSAAPQNTEAFF; CDR3nt: TGTGCCAGCAGTGCGGCGCCGCAGAACACTGAAGCTTTCTTT
j_gene: TRBJ2-2; d_gene: TRBD1; v_gene: TRBV28; len: 17; abundance: -; CDR3aa: CASSFRFGTGVTGELFF; CDR3nt: TGTGCCAGCAGTTTCCGCTTCGGGACAGGGGTCACCGGGGAGCTGTTTTTT
j_gene: TRBJ2-6; d_gene: -; v_gene: TRBV5-1; len: 16; abundance: -; CDR3aa: CASTWAGSSGANVLTF; CDR3nt: TGCGCCAGCACTTGGGCAGGTTCCTCTGGGGCCAACGTCCTGACTTTC
j_gene: TRBJ1-2; d_gene: TRBD1; v_gene: TRBV19; len: 11; abundance: -; CDR3aa: CASRTGDGYTF; CDR3nt: TGTGCCAGCCGGACAGGGGACGGCTACACCTTC
j_gene: TRBJ2-7; d_gene: TRBD1; v_gene: TRBV6-5; len: 13; abundance: few; CDR3aa: CASSTGGSYEQYF; CDR3nt: TGTGCCAGCAGTACAGGGGGGAGCTACGAGCAGTACTTC
j_gene: TRBJ1-1; d_gene: -; v_gene: TRBV28; len: 14; abundance: -; CDR3aa: CASNTDRWNTEAFF; CDR3nt: TGTGCCAGCAACACCGACAGGTGGAACACTGAAGCTTTCTTT
j_gene: TRBJ2-1; d_gene: -; v_gene: TRBV23-1; len: 13; abundance: -; CDR3aa: CAIIPGKTREQFF; CDR3nt: TGCGCCATCATTCCGGGGAAGACCCGTGAGCAGTTCTTC
j_gene: TRBJ2-7; d_gene: -; v_gene: TRBV9; len: 15; abundance: -; CDR3aa: CASSVDGGGNYEQYF; CDR3nt: TGTGCCAGCAGCGTAGACGGGGGTGGGAACTACGAGCAGTACTTC
j_gene: TRBJ2-1; d_gene: -; v_gene: TRBV27; len: 13; abundance: -; CDR3aa: CASCRDTYNEQFF; CDR3nt: TGTGCCAGCTGCCGGGACACCTACAATGAGCAGTTCTTC
j_gene: TRBJ2-7; d_gene: TRBD1; v_gene: TRBV25-1; len: 13; abundance: -; CDR3aa: CASTGQGAREQYF; CDR3nt: TGTGCCAGCACCGGACAGGGGGCCCGCGAGCAGTACTTC
j_gene: TRBJ2-5; d_gene: TRBD1; v_gene: TRBV9; len: 18; abundance: -; CDR3aa: CASSPRDRGSPYQETQYF; CDR3nt: TGTGCCAGCAGCCCACGGGACAGGGGGTCGCCCTACCAAGAGACCCAGTACTTC
j_gene: TRBJ2-1; d_gene: TRBD2; v_gene: TRBV7-9; len: 16; abundance: -; CDR3aa: CASSPGGLAGVGEQFF; CDR3nt: TGTGCCAGCAGCCCTGGGGGCTTAGCGGGAGTGGGTGAGCAGTTCTTC
j_gene: TRBJ2-3; d_gene: -; v_gene: TRBV10-2; len: 16; abundance: -; CDR3aa: CASKVVKGPTSDTQYF; CDR3nt: TGCGCCAGCAAGGTGGTGAAGGGGCCCACTTCAGATACGCAGTATTTT
j_gene: TRBJ1-6; d_gene: -; v_gene: TRBV21-1; len: 17; abundance: -; CDR3aa: CASSKPGRHVRGSPLHF; CDR3nt: TGTGCCAGCAGCAAACCCGGCAGGCACGTCCGGGGTTCACCCCTCCACTTT
j_gene: TRBJ1-6; d_gene: -; v_gene: TRBV5-8; len: 17; abundance: -; CDR3aa: CASSLYVSHGGNSPLHF; CDR3nt: TGTGCCAGCAGCTTGTATGTATCCCACGGCGGTAATTCACCCCTCCACTTT
j_gene: TRBJ1-2; d_gene: TRBD1; v_gene: TRBV14; len: 13; abundance: -; CDR3aa: CASSAGGAYGYTF; CDR3nt: TGTGCCAGCAGCGCAGGGGGTGCCTATGGCTACACCTTC
j_gene: TRBJ2-2; d_gene: TRBD1; v_gene: TRBV7-9; len: 15; abundance: -; CDR3aa: CARTGGGTNTGELFF; CDR3nt: TGTGCCAGGACAGGGGGAGGTACGAACACCGGGGAGCTGTTTTTT
j_gene: TRBJ2-1; d_gene: TRBD2; v_gene: TRBV7-6; len: 15; abundance: -; CDR3aa: CASSLRVAGDNEQFF; CDR3nt: TGTGCCAGCAGCTTACGGGTGGCGGGAGACAATGAGCAGTTCTTC
j_gene: TRBJ2-2; d_gene: TRBD2; v_gene: TRBV29-1; len: 15; abundance: -; CDR3aa: CSVETSGRPTGELFF; CDR3nt: TGCAGCGTTGAAACTAGCGGGAGACCCACCGGGGAGCTGTTTTTT
j_gene: TRBJ1-1; d_gene: -; v_gene: TRBV5-1; len: 14; abundance: -; CDR3aa: CASRLGGANTEAFF; CDR3nt: TGCGCCAGCAGGTTAGGGGGGGCGAACACTGAAGCTTTCTTT
j_gene: TRBJ2-5; d_gene: -; v_gene: TRBV18; len: 20; abundance: few; CDR3aa: CASSPPTGEIAGGNSVTQYF; CDR3nt: TGTGCCAGCTCACCACCGACAGGGGAGATCGCGGGGGGGAACTCGGTGACCCAGTACTTC
j_gene: TRBJ1-2; d_gene: -; v_gene: TRBV5-6; len: 15; abundance: -; CDR3aa: CASSLGPVEVDGYTF; CDR3nt: TGTGCCAGCAGCTTGGGTCCGGTAGAAGTTGATGGCTACACCTTC
j_gene: TRBJ1-2; d_gene: -; v_gene: TRBV6-1; len: 15; abundance: -; CDR3aa: CASSEVITGNYGYTF; CDR3nt: TGTGCCAGCAGTGAAGTTATAACAGGAAACTATGGCTACACCTTC
j_gene: TRBJ2-4; d_gene: TRBD2; v_gene: TRBV3-1/TRBV3-2; len: 16; abundance: -; CDR3aa: CASSRAATSAQGIQYF; CDR3nt: TGTGCCAGCAGCCGAGCGGCAACTAGCGCTCAAGGCATTCAGTACTTC